This T cell receptor (beta chain) was sequenced during a study of OX40 agonist ivuxolimab in advanced cancers. With respect to the entire study: Ivuxolimab was a fully human IgG2 agonistic monoclonal antibody targeting the costimulatory receptor OX40 (CD134). A male proportion of nearly 85% and a mean age of about 60 years, ranging from roughly 23 to 85, were recorded for the dose-escalation cohort. Peripheral TCRbeta sequencing aimed to test whether ivuxolimab altered TCR sequence diversity and caused clonal T-cell expansion. Prior anti-PD-1, anti-PD-L1 or anti-CTLA-4 therapy was permitted, and checkpoint inhibitors had been received by roughly 42% of dose-escalation patients. Partial responses were achieved by three dose-escalation patients, of whom one had hepatocellular carcinoma and two had cutaneous melanoma. Intravenous ivuxolimab was administered to patients every 2 weeks at six dose levels: 0.01, 0.1, 0.3, 1.5, 3 and 10 mg/kg. Of the approximately 50 dose-escalation patients, hepatocellular carcinoma was present in around 20, melanoma in some 15, renal cell carcinoma in 9 and head and neck cancer in 9. The paper describes the monotherapy dose-escalation part (N ≈ 50 patients) of the phase I trial of ivuxolimab.

The study at large found these results: Low levels of normalized T-cell clonal expansion were also seen in some patients who did not respond. The antigen specificity of the peripheral T cells that underwent clonal expansion was not determined. After ivuxolimab, expanded clones were on average more numerous among CD8+ T cells than among CD4+ T cells. Partial responders in the 0.1-3.0 mg/kg groups had among the lowest normalized peripheral clonal expansion, especially among CD8+ T cells. Clonal expansion of both CD4+ and CD8+ blood T cells was observed from baseline to week 6 at doses 0.1 to 3.0 mg/kg.

Concerning this clone: Its antigen is not yet known. There are no base qualities to consult, and no much larger clone falls within one base.

Patients with autoimmune disease history or receiving systemic immunosuppression were excluded from the trial. Peripheral blood for TCR sequencing was collected from all dose cohorts at baseline, on cycle 4 day 1, and on cycle 7 day 1. Samples came from an open-label, multicenter, first-in-human phase I dose-escalation trial of ivuxolimab. Adults with locally advanced or metastatic melanoma, renal cell, hepatocellular, or head and neck squamous cell carcinoma were enrolled in the trial. Before TCR sequencing, CD4+ T cells and CD8+ T cells were sorted from peripheral blood as separate populations. For sequencing of the TCRbeta CDR3 region, genomic DNA was extracted from the sorted cells. The immunoSEQ Assay was used to sequence the TCRbeta CDR3 regions. TCRdb took this table from immuneACCESS and kept in-frame rearrangements with V and J called. Such tables lack part of the clones; where checked against another copy, unresolved V genes explain under half of the gap, and the rest is unexplained. The sample has 65,000 to 70,000 clones on record, over 80% of them singletons. The ten largest clones represent 11% of the sample.

This receptor was identified in an adult with an advanced solid tumor such as melanoma, head and neck, liver or kidney cancer. The sample in question was CD4+ or CD8+ T cells sorted from blood, obtained in a trial of the OX40 agonist ivuxolimab.

The CDR3 loop reads CSSRDGYGYTF. The DNA sequence is as follows: TGCAGCTCCAGGGACGGCTATGGCTACACCTTC. The chain uses TRBV29-1 and TRBJ1-2, and the D gene may be TRBD1, 5 bases matching. From a lookup of the germline V gene, CDR1 and CDR2 are SQVTM and ANQGSEA. The CDR3 runs 11 residues from the cysteine to the phenylalanine. Solely the CDR3 DNA is kept, with 33 bases framed from the first base. V sheds 8 bases and J sheds 4 bases, leaving 11 bases between their ends.